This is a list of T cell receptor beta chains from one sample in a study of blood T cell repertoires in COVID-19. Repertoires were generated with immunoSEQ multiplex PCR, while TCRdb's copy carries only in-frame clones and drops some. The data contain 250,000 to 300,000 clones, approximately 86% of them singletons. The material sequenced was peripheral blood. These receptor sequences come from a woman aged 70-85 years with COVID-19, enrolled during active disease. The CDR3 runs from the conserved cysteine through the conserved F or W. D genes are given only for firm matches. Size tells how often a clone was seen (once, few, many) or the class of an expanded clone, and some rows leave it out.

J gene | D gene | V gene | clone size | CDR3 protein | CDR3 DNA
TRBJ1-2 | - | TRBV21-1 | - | CASSSPRGVYGYTF | TGTGCCAGCAGCAGCCCGCGAGGCGTCTATGGCTACACCTTC
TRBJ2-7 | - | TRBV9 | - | CASSSSYEQYF | TGTGCCAGCAGCTCGTCCTACGAGCAGTACTTC
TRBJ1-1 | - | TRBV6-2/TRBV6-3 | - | CASSLPSTEAFF | TGTGCCAGCAGCCTTCCTTCTACTGAAGCTTTCTTT
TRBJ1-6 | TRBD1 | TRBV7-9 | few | CASSETGGSPLHF | TGTGCCAGCAGCGAAACAGGGGGTTCACCCCTCCACTTT
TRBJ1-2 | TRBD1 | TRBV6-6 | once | CASSLGQPNYGYTF | TGTGCCAGCAGCCTGGGACAGCCCAACTATGGCTACACCTTC
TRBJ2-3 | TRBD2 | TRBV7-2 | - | CASSPIAGGTPNTQYF | TGTGCCAGCAGCCCCATAGCGGGGGGTACACCAAATACGCAGTATTTT
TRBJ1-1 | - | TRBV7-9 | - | CASSTQEGTEAFF | TGTGCCAGCAGCACCCAGGAGGGCACTGAAGCTTTCTTT
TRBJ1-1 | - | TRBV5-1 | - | CASSRLGGLNTEAFF | TGCGCCAGCAGCCGCCTTGGAGGGCTGAACACTGAAGCTTTCTTT
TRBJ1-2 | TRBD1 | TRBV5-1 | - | CASSDQGQGANYGYTF | TGCGCCAGCAGCGACCAGGGACAGGGCGCTAACTATGGCTACACCTTC
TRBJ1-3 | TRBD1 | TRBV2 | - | CASISGGSGNTIYF | TGTGCCAGCATCTCAGGGGGCTCCGGAAACACCATATATTTT
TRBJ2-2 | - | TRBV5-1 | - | CASSLAWELFF | TGCGCCAGCAGCTTGGCTTGGGAGCTGTTTTTT
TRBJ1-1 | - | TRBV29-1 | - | CSVEWGPGATEAFF | TGCAGCGTTGAATGGGGCCCAGGGGCCACTGAAGCTTTCTTT
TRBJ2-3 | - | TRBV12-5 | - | CASGFGQKNTDTQYF | TGTGCTAGTGGGTTCGGACAGAAAAACACAGATACGCAGTATTTT